This T cell receptor beta chain was obtained from a study of blood T cell repertoires in COVID-19 (dated by TCRdb to the early 2020s). Regarding the study in general: Collaborator samples came from the United States, Italy and Spain and covered acute and convalescent phases of COVID-19. The repertoires were released in a freely available public database intended as a resource for research on the immune response to SARS-CoV-2. Where available, HLA class I and class II types were taken from metadata supplied by the sample provider and were not determined by assay-based typing. Sample metadata almost always included a de-identified subject ID, COVID-19 status, age in years and sex. The dataset comprised deeply sampled blood TCRbeta repertoires from subjects exposed to, actively infected with, or recovered from COVID-19. Samples were obtained from the ongoing ImmuneRACE study (first 160 participants) and from roughly 1,300 subjects provided by 6 global collaborators. The prospective study material was composed of cDNA or gDNA derived from T cells, B-cell-depleted T cells, or PBMCs.

On this clone itself: This receptor's antigen is unknown. No base qualities exist here, and no much larger clone lies one base off it.

Collaborating institutions collected whole blood in K2EDTA tubes following their own protocols. For TCRbeta analysis, collaborators shipped samples as frozen whole blood, isolated PBMCs, or DNA extracted from either of those sample types. Summary of the overall study and its limitations: How much clinical and demographic metadata was included differed by source and by participant, and the metadata was provided uncurated.

The CDR3 covers 16 residues, taking in both the cysteine and the phenylalanine. This entry keeps only the CDR3 DNA: 48 bases, framed from base 1. From the germline V gene (reference sequence), CDR1 is LNHDA and CDR2 is SQIVND. V has 6 bases trimmed and J has 1 base trimmed; junction bases matching no gene number 11. The immunoSEQ Assay, a bias-controlled multiplex PCR, was used to amplify TCRbeta CDR3 regions from genomic DNA. The study's processing was this. Nucleated cell counts per sample were estimated from amplification of reference gene primers within the assay. To quantify the absolute abundance of each unique TCRbeta CDR3 rearrangement, sequence reads were collapsed and filtered. Productive Simpson clonality was computed per sample as the square root of Simpson's diversity index over productive rearrangements. Here the immuneACCESS table is served through TCRdb, limited to in-frame sequences with V and J called. Missing clones are a known gap in these copies; in checked studies unresolved V genes cover under half, and the rest lacks a known reason. That table supplies the V and J calls and clone size; D and trimming were determined from the DNA. This sample is represented by under 35,000 clones; 75% to 85% of them were singletons. Clones ranked in the top ten supply approximately 24% of the sample.

Specimen: peripheral blood. This TCR came from a man between 65 and 80 years old with active COVID-19. The rearranged segments are TRBV19 and TRBJ1-1; TRBD1 matches 7 bases in the middle. The CDR3 loop reads CASSKGTVEENTEAFF. The sequence in DNA is TGTGCCAGTAGCAAGGGGACAGTGGAAGAGAACACTGAAGCTTTCTTT. Where the CDR3 stops, the reference TRBV19 and TRBJ1-1 genes take over; the full variable domain is DGGITQSPKYLFRKEGQNVTLSCEQNLNHDAMYWYRQDPGQGLRLIYYSQIVNDFQKGDIAEGYSVSREKKESFPLTVTSAQKNPTAFYLCASSKGTVEENTEAFFGQGTRLTVV.